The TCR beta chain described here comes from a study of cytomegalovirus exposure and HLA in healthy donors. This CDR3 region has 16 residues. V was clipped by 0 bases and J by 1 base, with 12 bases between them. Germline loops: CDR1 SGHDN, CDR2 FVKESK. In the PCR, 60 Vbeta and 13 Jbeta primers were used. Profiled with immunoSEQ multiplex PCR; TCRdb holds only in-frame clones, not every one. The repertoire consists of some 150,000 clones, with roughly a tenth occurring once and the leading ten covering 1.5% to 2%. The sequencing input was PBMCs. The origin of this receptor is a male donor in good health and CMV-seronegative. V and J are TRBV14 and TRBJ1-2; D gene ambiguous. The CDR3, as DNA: TGTGCCAGCAGCCAAGATAGGCGGGGTCGTAACTATGGCTACACCTTC. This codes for CASSQDRRGRNYGYTF.